The source of this TCR beta chain is a study of blood T cell repertoires in COVID-19. The authors' processing: Nucleated cell number was recorded as an estimate derived from reference gene primer amplification. TCRdb keeps only in-frame clones here, not all; method: immunoSEQ multiplex PCR. That table supplies the V and J calls and clone size; D and trimming were determined from the DNA. Among tens of thousands of clones listed, around 87% were seen once. Germline CDR1 KGHSH, CDR2 LQKENI. Trimming removed 4 bases from V and 4 bases from J, with 5 bases in between. The CDR3 spans 11 residues. The material sequenced was peripheral blood. This chain uses TRBV18 with TRBJ2-7; D uncertain. This TCR was sampled from a man in his 70s with acute or convalescent COVID-19. DNA of the CDR3: TGTGCCAGCTCACGAGGATACGAGCAGTACTTC. Translated, it gives CASSRGYEQYF. Full variable domain (missing parts from reference TRBV18 and TRBJ2-7): NAGVMQNPRHLVRRRGQEARLRCSPMKGHSHVYWYRQLPEEGLKFMVYLQKENIIDESGMPKERFSAEFPKEGPSILRIQQVVRGDSAAYFCASSRGYEQYFGPGTRLTVT.